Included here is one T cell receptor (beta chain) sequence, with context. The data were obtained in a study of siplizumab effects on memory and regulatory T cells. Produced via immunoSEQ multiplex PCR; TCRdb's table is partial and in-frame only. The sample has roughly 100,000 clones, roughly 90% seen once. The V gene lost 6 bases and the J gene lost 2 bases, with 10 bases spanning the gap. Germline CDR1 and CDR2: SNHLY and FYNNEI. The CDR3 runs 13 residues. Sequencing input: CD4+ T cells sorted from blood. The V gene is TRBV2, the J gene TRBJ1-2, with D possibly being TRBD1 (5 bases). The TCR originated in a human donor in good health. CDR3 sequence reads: CASRGRANYGYTF. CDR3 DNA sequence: TGTGCCAGCAGGGGACGGGCAAACTATGGCTACACCTTC.